These 2 T cell receptor beta chains were sequenced from one sample in a study of T-cell memory formation after mild COVID-19 (dated by TCRdb to 2020 to 2023). The library was obtained by 5' RACE. TCRdb records Illumina NovaSeq 6000 as the sequencer. The public sequencing data were trimmed at Q25 with fastp and processed into clonotypes with MiXCR by TCRdb, which kept only in-frame beta chains. Every CDR3 protein is listed once, alongside the most common genes and DNA of its rows. Recorded for this sample are 170,000 or so distinct CDR3 sequences; 20% to 25% of them occurred a single time. 23% of the sample goes to the ten largest clones. What was sequenced was PBMCs or a T cell subset sorted from them (not recorded which). These receptors were obtained from an adult woman who had mild COVID-19 (a few samples of this study predate the infection). The sample titles of this study are shuffled in the database, so cell type and time point are left out; the donor was told from shared clones.

J is TRBJ2-7 and V is TRBV4-3; TRBD1 matches at 8 bases. CDR3 size: 15 residues. With 3 bases clipped from V and 2 bases from J, the junction kept 6 bases outside the gene matches. The germline V gene has CDR1 LGHNA and CDR2 YSLEER. CDR3 amino acids: CASSQGTGLTYEQYF. CDR3 bases: TGCGCCAGCAGCCAGGGGACAGGTCTTACCTACGAGCAGTACTTC.

This chain uses TRBV6-2 or TRBV6-3 with TRBJ2-7, with D hard to call. The CDR3 totals 16 residues. V shed 1 base and J shed 0 bases, with 13 bases lying between them. The germline V gene has CDR1 MNHEY and CDR2 SVGEGT. The CDR3 spells CASSYYLFRSSYEQYF. CDR3 coding DNA: TGTGCCAGCAGTTACTATCTATTCAGGAGCTCCTACGAGCAGTACTTC.